These 30 T cell receptor beta chains were sequenced from one sample in a study of blood T cell repertoires in COVID-19. Measured with immunoSEQ multiplex PCR; TCRdb has only the in-frame clones, and not every one. The sample includes 150,000 to 200,000 clones, 90% of them seen just once. The sample was peripheral blood. These TCRs come from a man in his fifties or sixties with acute or convalescent COVID-19.

The rearrangement joins TRBV2 to TRBJ2-2; tentatively, D is TRBD1 (5 bases). V lost 6 bases and J 6 bases, leaving 20 bases between the germline ends. Per the germline V gene, CDR1 is SNHLY and CDR2 is FYNNEI. This CDR3 is built from 16 residues. The CDR3 spells CASSLSGRSVPGELFF. The CDR3 coding sequence is TGTGCCAGCAGCCTATCAGGGCGAAGTGTTCCCGGGGAGCTGTTTTTT.

The J gene is TRBJ2-7, the V gene TRBV6-2 or TRBV6-3; D is uncertain. The CDR3 extends over 14 amino acids. V was cut by 0 bases and J by 6 bases, with 12 bases left in between. Germline CDR1 reads MNHEY; CDR2 reads SVGEGT. The CDR3 loop reads CASSYSSESTEQYF. For the CDR3, the DNA is TGTGCCAGCAGTTACTCGAGCGAGAGCACCGAGCAGTACTTC.

The chain employs TRBV2 and TRBJ2-7; D is unclear. The V gene lost 5 bases and the J gene lost 0 bases, with 17 bases spanning the gap. The V gene's germline CDR1 is SNHLY and CDR2 FYNNEI. This CDR3 region has 16 residues. The CDR3 is CASSISGLPHSYEQYV. The DNA for the CDR3 is TGTGCCAGCAGTATATCGGGTCTACCTCACTCCTACGAGCAGTACGTC.

The chain couples TRBV5-6 to TRBJ2-3, with D possibly being TRBD1 (5 bases). The CDR3 consists of 14 residues. Germline CDR1 SGHDT, CDR2 YYEEEE. The V end lost 4 bases, the J end lost 4 bases, and 13 bases lay between the germline ends. CDR3 sequence (DNA): TGTGCCAGCAGCCAAAGACAGTCAGCAGATACGCAGTATTTT. Translated: CASSQRQSADTQYF. Together with reference TRBV5-6 and TRBJ2-3, the CDR3 gives the full variable domain: DAGVTQSPTHLIKTRGQQVTLRCSPKSGHDTVSWYQQALGQGPQFIFQYYEEEERQRGNFPDRFSGHQFPNYSSELNVNALLLGDSALYLCASSQRQSADTQYFGPGTRLTVL.

The chain employs TRBV21-1 and TRBJ1-1; the D call TRBD1 from the table was never checked on the DNA. TRBV21-1 is marked as a pseudogene. The CDR3 sequence is 18 residues long. The CDR3 DNA reads as TGTGCCAGCAGCCTACGACAGGGAGAGGGAGTGAACAACGCTGAAGCTTTCTTT. It specifies CASSLRQGEGVNNAEAFF.

V and J are TRBV11-2 and TRBJ2-1, with 8 bases that match TRBD2. Germline trimming cut 0 bases from V and 5 bases from J; bases unmatched to any gene: 3. The V gene's germline CDR1 is SGHAT and CDR2 FQNNGV. The CDR3 extends over 15 amino acids. In nucleotides, the CDR3 is TGTGCCAGCAGCTTAGACGGGAGGGCTAACAATGAGCAGTTCTTC. Translation: CASSLDGRANNEQFF.

The CDR3 DNA follows: TGTGCCAGCAGCTCCCCCCGACACCCGGAGGAGGACGAGCAGTACGTC. Residues: CASSSPRHPEEDEQYV. The chain recombines TRBV4-2 with TRBJ2-7; weak D call: TRBD2 (5 bases). Germline V lookup: CDR1 LGHNA, CDR2 YNFKEQ. The CDR3 sequence is 16 residues long. Between the trimmed V and J ends, which lost 5 bases and 5 bases, there was a span of 22 bases.

The chain is built from TRBV6-1 and TRBJ1-5; no definite D call. This CDR3 is 15 amino acids long. Germline V gene lookup returns CDR1 MNHNS and CDR2 SASEGT. V gave up 6 bases and J gave up 0 bases, with 12 bases separating them. CDR3 bases: TGTGCCAGCAGAGAAACAGTGGATAGCAATCAGCCCCAGCATTTT. This gives the protein CASRETVDSNQPQHF.

V gene TRBV9 combines with J gene TRBJ2-5; 8 nucleotides match TRBD2. CDR3 length equals 16 residues. CDR1 and CDR2 (germline): SGDLS, YYNGEE. The ends lost 0 bases at V and 2 bases at J; junction bases unmatched: 6. CDR3 amino acids: CASSVEVAGFQETQYF. The CDR3 coding sequence is TGTGCCAGCAGCGTAGAGGTAGCGGGGTTTCAAGAGACCCAGTACTTC.

The J gene is TRBJ2-7, the V gene TRBV27; tentatively, D is TRBD2 (6 bases). The CDR3 sequence is 13 residues long. Germline V gene lookup returns CDR1 MNHEY and CDR2 SMNVEV (reference sequence). The V and J ends lost 5 bases and 4 bases respectively, with 12 bases between them. Here the CDR3 reads CASSVRGGYEQYF. In nucleotides, the CDR3 is TGTGCCAGCAGTGTCCGGGGAGGTTACGAGCAGTACTTC.

The chain uses TRBV6-1 and TRBJ1-1, with 9 bases matching TRBD1. Germline trimming cut 2 bases from V and 10 bases from J; bases unmatched to any gene: 11. Germline lookup yields CDR1 MNHNS and CDR2 SASEGT. This CDR3 contains 15 residues. CDR3 in DNA: TGTGCCAGCAGTGAAACTGGGACAGGGCAGTTCGGAGCTTTCTTT. This gives the protein CASSETGTGQFGAFF.

The V gene is TRBV4-2, the J gene TRBJ1-2, with D unclear. Between the trimmed V and J ends, which lost 1 base and 6 bases, there was a span of 9 bases. The CDR3 covers 13 residues. Germline V lookup: CDR1 LGHNA, CDR2 YNFKEQ. CDR3 sequence: CASSQVGRNGYTF. CDR3 nucleotides: TGTGCCAGCAGCCAAGTGGGGAGAAATGGCTACACCTTC.

The chain employs TRBV4-2 and TRBJ2-5, with 10 bases fitting TRBD1. CDR3 length: 14 residues. The V and J ends lost 4 bases and 5 bases, in that order; junction bases with no gene match: 4. Germline V lookup: CDR1 LGHNA, CDR2 YNFKEQ. Written as DNA, the CDR3 is TGTGCCAGCAGCCTGACAGGGGGCACCGAGACCCAGTACTTC. Protein product: CASSLTGGTETQYF.

CDR3 in amino acids: CASRLPGSYNEQFF. In DNA form, the CDR3 reads TGTGCCAGCAGGCTACCGGGATCCTACAATGAGCAGTTCTTC. The chain has TRBV28 and TRBJ2-1; D possibly corresponds to TRBD2 (5 bases). CDR3 length equals 14 residues. Trimming shortened V by 6 bases and J by 1 base, and 10 bases separated the two germline ends. Germline assignment: CDR1 MDHEN and CDR2 SYDVKM.

The table lists this clone with a few counts. V and J are TRBV19 and TRBJ1-1; D is undetermined. Germline CDR1 and CDR2: LNHDA and SQIVND (reference sequence). V was trimmed by 5 bases and J by 5 bases, leaving 9 bases between them. The CDR3 extends over 12 amino acids. CDR3 nucleotides: TGTGCCAGTAGTCCAGGTGGAACTGAAGCTTTCTTT. It translates to CASSPGGTEAFF.

The gene calls are TRBV19 and TRBJ2-7, with TRBD1 matching 7 bases. J lost 1 base, V lost 5 bases, and 11 bases had no gene match. This CDR3 contains 16 residues. In germline, CDR1 is LNHDA, CDR2 SQIVND (reference sequence). CDR3 bases: TGTGCCAGTAGTCCCGGGACAGCCTTATCGTCCTACGAGCAGTACTTC. Amino acid sequence: CASSPGTALSSYEQYF.

In its sample, this clone was seen once. DNA of the CDR3: TGTGCCACACTGAGGGGGCTCGACACTGAAGCTTTCTTT. Translating gives CATLRGLDTEAFF. The genes are TRBV10-3 and TRBJ1-1; 7 bases map to TRBD1. CDR1 and CDR2 (germline): ENHRY, SYGVKD. This CDR3 is built from 13 residues. The J segment lost 3 bases and the V segment lost 10 bases, leaving 8 bases of the junction unmatched.

CDR3 region: CASSLPGVNTEAFF. The CDR3 DNA follows: TGCGCCAGCAGCTTGCCCGGGGTGAACACTGAAGCTTTCTTT. The rearrangement uses TRBV5-1 and TRBJ1-1; D is unclear. V was cut by 1 base and J by 0 bases, with 7 bases left in between. The CDR3 length is 14 residues. The V gene's germline CDR1 is SGHRS and CDR2 YFSETQ.

The V gene is TRBV19, the J gene TRBJ1-6; TRBD1 agrees at 10 bases. The CDR3 has 14 amino acids. Trimming cost V 6 bases and J 8 bases; bases outside gene matches: 4. Germline V lookup: CDR1 LNHDA, CDR2 SQIVND (reference sequence). CDR3 residues: CASSKTGGDSPLHF. The CDR3 coding sequence is TGTGCCAGTAGCAAGACAGGGGGCGATTCACCCCTCCACTTT.

The rearrangement joins TRBV11-3 to TRBJ2-4; 12 bases fit TRBD1. CDR1 is SGHNT, CDR2 YENEEA, per germline. Losses at the gene ends were 5 bases for V and 2 bases for J; bases not matched to a gene: 4. The CDR3 totals 16 residues. The CDR3 region has the DNA TGTGCCAGCAGCGGCGGGACAGGGGGCTCCAAAAACATTCAGTACTTC. Protein product: CASSGGTGGSKNIQYF.

The chain uses TRBV30 and TRBJ1-5; D call uncertain. This CDR3 is 15 amino acids long. The germline CDR1 and CDR2 sequences are GTSNPN and SVGIG (reference sequence). V was trimmed by 0 bases and J by 3 bases, leaving 12 bases between them. CDR3 region: CAWSVKHRFNQPQHF. DNA for the CDR3: TGTGCCTGGAGTGTCAAACACAGATTCAATCAGCCCCAGCATTTT.

The chain combines TRBV6-1 with TRBJ2-5; 10 bases line up with TRBD2. CDR1 and CDR2 from the germline V gene are MNHNS and SASEGT. The CDR3 extends over 16 amino acids. Germline trimming cut 3 bases from V and 2 bases from J; bases unmatched to any gene: 6. CDR3 coding DNA: TGTGCCAGCAGTGACCCTGGACTAGCGGCTCAAGAGACCCAGTACTTC. Residues: CASSDPGLAAQETQYF.

This sequence joins TRBV5-3 and TRBJ2-2, with 11 bases identical to TRBD2. TRBV5-3 qualifies as an ORF whose function is uncertain. The CDR3 is 16 residues long. The V gene end was trimmed by 0 bases and the J gene end by 5 bases; junction bases not matched to a gene: 3. The CDR3 is CARSLGSGGATGELFF. The CDR3 DNA sequence: TGTGCCAGAAGCTTGGGTAGCGGGGGGGCTACCGGGGAGCTGTTTTTT.

The chain employs TRBV29-1 and TRBJ2-6; D not certain. Trimming removed 4 bases from V and 0 bases from J, with 13 bases in between. CDR3 length equals 16 residues. Germline CDR1 and CDR2: SQVTM and ANQGSEA. The CDR3 sequence: CSVVGSVLSGANVLTF. CDR3 bases: TGCAGCGTTGTTGGCAGCGTTCTCTCTGGGGCCAACGTCCTGACTTTC.

The genes are TRBV29-1 and TRBJ1-2; 9 nucleotides align to TRBD1. J gave up 4 bases and V 5 bases, and 2 bases lay outside the gene matches. Germline lookup yields CDR1 SQVTM and CDR2 ANQGSEA. The CDR3 has 12 residues. CDR3 bases: TGCAGCGTTCGGGACAGGGCCTATGGCTACACCTTC. This sequence encodes CSVRDRAYGYTF.

The V and J genes are TRBV27 and TRBJ2-1; 14 nucleotides agree with TRBD2. Germline assignment: CDR1 MNHEY and CDR2 SMNVEV (reference sequence). J was trimmed by 6 bases and V by 4 bases; bases with no gene match: 2. CDR3 length: 15 amino acids. The CDR3 loop is CASSSGTSGSNEQFF. In nucleotides, the CDR3 is TGTGCCAGCAGTTCCGGGACTAGCGGGAGCAATGAGCAGTTCTTC.

The chain carries TRBV7-8 and TRBJ2-4; 7 nucleotides agree with TRBD1. Germline assignment: CDR1 SGHVS and CDR2 FQNEAQ. The CDR3 covers 16 residues. V dropped 4 bases and J dropped 1; count of bases not matched to a gene: 7. As DNA, the CDR3 is TGTGCCAGCAGCTCCACAGGGGCGTCGGCCAAAAACATTCAGTACTTC. It codes for CASSSTGASAKNIQYF.

This chain uses TRBV10-3 with TRBJ2-3; perhaps TRBD1 as D (6 bases). Trimming removed 6 bases from V and 0 bases from J, with 19 bases in between. Looked up from germline, CDR1 is ENHRY and CDR2 is SYGVKD. The CDR3 has 17 residues. DNA for the CDR3: TGTGCCATCAGAAAGAAAACGGACAGCACGAGCACAGATACGCAGTATTTT. Translation gives CAIRKKTDSTSTDTQYF.

V is TRBV6-1 and J is TRBJ1-3; unclear D gene. Trimming cost V 2 bases and J 0 bases, with 11 bases left between them. The germline V gene has CDR1 MNHNS and CDR2 SASEGT. CDR3 length equals 16 residues. CDR3 region: CASSEPAEGSGNTIYF. The CDR3 DNA sequence: TGTGCCAGCAGTGAACCAGCCGAGGGCTCTGGAAACACCATATATTTT.

This clone has only one observation. This chain connects TRBV5-1 to TRBJ2-2; the match to TRBD1 covers 9 bases. After removal of 6 bases from V and 7 bases from J, the junction contained 10 bases not matched to a gene. Germline CDR1 reads SGHRS; CDR2 reads YFSETQ. The CDR3 has 15 residues. The DNA for the CDR3 is TGCGCCAGCATCCGGGACAGGGCTATAGGCGGGGAGCTGTTTTTT. Amino acid sequence: CASIRDRAIGGELFF.